Listed here is a single TCR beta chain. Germline CDR1 and CDR2: MNHEY and SVGAGI. The CDR3 has 16 residues. Trimming at V came to 0 bases and at J to 1 base, leaving 3 bases not matched to a gene. This entry is derived from a study of cytotoxic CD8 clonotypes in ibrutinib-treated CLL. The data were produced by immunoSEQ multiplex PCR, yet TCRdb's version contains in-frame clones alone and is incomplete. The sample yields about 160,000 clones, 84% seen once. The input for sequencing was PBMCs, taken after 24 months of ibrutinib treatment. The chain carries TRBV6-5 and TRBJ1-1; 9 bases map to TRBD1. The source is a human donor with chronic lymphocytic leukemia. CDR3 in amino acids: CASSYSGQGANTEAFF. The CDR3 DNA reads TGTGCCAGCAGTTACTCGGGACAGGGTGCGAACACTGAAGCTTTCTTT.